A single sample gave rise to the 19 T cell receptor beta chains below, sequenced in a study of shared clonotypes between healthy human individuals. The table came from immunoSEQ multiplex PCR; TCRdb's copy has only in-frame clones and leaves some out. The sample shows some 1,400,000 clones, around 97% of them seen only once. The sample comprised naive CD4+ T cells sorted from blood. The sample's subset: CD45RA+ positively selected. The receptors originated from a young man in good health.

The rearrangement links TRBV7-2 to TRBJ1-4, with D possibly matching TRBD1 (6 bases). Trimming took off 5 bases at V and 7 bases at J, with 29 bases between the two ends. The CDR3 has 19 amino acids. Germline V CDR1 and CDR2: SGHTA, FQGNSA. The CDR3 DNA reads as TGTGCCAGCAGCCGCCACCGAACGGGACAAGGTCCCGGGGGTGAAAAACTGTTTTTT. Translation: CASSRHRTGQGPGGEKLFF.

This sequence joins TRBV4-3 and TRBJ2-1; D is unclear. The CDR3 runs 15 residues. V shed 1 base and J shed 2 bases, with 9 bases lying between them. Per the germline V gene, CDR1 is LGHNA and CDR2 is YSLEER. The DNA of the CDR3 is TGCGCCAGCAGCCAAGGCCCCAGGACCTACAATGAGCAGTTCTTC. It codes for CASSQGPRTYNEQFF.

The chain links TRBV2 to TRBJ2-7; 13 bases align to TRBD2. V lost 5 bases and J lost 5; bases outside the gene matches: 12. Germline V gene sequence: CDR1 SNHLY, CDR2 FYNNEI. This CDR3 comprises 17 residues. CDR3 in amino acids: CASSHTFRTSGSHEQYF. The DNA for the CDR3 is TGTGCCAGCAGTCACACGTTCCGGACTAGCGGGAGCCACGAGCAGTACTTC.

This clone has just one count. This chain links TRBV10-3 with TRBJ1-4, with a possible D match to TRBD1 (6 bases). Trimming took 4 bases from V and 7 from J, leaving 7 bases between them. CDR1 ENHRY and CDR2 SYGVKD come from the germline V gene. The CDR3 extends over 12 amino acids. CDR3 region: CAISGGGEKLFF. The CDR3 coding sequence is TGTGCCATCAGTGGAGGGGGTGAAAAACTGTTTTTT.

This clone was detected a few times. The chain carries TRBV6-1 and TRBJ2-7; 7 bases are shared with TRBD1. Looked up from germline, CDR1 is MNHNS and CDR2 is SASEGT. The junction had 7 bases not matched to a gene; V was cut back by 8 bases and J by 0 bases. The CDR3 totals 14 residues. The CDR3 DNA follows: TGTGCCAGCGAGGGGACAGCGAGCTCCTACGAGCAGTACTTC. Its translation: CASEGTASSYEQYF.

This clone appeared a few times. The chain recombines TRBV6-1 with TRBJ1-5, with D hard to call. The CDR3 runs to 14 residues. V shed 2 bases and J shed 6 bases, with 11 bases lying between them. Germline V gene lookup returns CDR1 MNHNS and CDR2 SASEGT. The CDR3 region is CASSEWGSSQPQHF. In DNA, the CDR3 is TGTGCCAGCAGTGAATGGGGTAGTAGTCAGCCCCAGCATTTT.

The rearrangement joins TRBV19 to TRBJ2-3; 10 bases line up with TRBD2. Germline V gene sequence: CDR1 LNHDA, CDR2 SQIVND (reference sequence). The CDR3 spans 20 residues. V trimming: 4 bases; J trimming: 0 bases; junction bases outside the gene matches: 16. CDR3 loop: CASSRQLAGVGLSSTDTQYF. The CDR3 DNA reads TGTGCCAGTAGTAGACAGCTAGCGGGAGTGGGGTTATCTAGCACAGATACGCAGTATTTT.

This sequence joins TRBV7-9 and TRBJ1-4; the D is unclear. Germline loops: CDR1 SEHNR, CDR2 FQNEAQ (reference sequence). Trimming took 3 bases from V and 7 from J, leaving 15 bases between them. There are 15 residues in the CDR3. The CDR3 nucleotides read TGTGCCAGCAGCTTGAGGACTGCCGGATTTGAAAAACTGTTTTTT. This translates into CASSLRTAGFEKLFF. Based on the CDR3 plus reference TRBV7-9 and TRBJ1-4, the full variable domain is DTGVSQNPRHKITKRGQNVTFRCDPISEHNRLYWYRQTLGQGPEFLTYFQNEAQLEKSRLLSDRFSAERPKGSFSTLEIQRTEQGDSAMYLCASSLRTAGFEKLFFGSGTQLSVL.

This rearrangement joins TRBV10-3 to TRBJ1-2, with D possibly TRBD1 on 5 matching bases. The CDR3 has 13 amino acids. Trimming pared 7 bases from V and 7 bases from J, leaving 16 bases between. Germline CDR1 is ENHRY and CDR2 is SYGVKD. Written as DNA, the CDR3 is TGTGCCATCAATCCCGGGACGTCAACTGGCTACACCTTC. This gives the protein CAINPGTSTGYTF.

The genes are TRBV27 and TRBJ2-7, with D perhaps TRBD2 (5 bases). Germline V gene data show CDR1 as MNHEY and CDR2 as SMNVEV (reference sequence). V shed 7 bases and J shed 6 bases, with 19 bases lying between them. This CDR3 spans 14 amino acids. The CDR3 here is CASNFAGEVGEQYF. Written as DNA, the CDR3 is TGTGCCAGCAATTTTGCGGGCGAAGTTGGCGAGCAGTACTTC.

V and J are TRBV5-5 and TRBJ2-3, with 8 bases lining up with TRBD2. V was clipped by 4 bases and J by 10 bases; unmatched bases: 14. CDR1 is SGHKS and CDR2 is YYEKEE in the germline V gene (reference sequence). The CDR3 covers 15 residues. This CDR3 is CASSLAGLEGGSQYF. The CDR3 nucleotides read TGTGCCAGCAGCCTGGCGGGACTAGAAGGTGGTTCGCAGTATTTT.

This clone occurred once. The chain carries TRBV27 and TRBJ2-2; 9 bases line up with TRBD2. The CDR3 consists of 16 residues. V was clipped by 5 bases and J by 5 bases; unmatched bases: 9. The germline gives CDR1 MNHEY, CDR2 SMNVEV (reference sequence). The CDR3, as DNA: TGTGCCAGCAGTGCCTTAGCGGGAGTTTGGACCGGGGAGCTGTTTTTT. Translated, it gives CASSALAGVWTGELFF.

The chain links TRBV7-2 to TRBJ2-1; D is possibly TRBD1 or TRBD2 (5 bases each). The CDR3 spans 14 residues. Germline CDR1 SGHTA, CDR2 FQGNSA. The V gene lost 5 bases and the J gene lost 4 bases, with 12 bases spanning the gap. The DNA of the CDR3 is TGTGCCAGCAGCCGTGGGACGACTTACAATGAGCAGTTCTTC. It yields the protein CASSRGTTYNEQFF. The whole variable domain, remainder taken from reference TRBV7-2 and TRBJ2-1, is GAGVSQSPSNKVTEKGKDVELRCDPISGHTALYWYRQSLGQGLEFLIYFQGNSAPDKSGLPSDRFSAERTGGSVSTLTIQRTQQEDSAVYLCASSRGTTYNEQFFGPGTRLTVL.

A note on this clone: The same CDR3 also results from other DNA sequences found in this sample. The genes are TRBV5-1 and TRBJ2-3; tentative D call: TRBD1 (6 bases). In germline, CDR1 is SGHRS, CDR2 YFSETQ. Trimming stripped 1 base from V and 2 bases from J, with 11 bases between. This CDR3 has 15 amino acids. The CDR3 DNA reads TGCGCCAGCAGCTTGACCGGGACATCCACAGATACGCAGTATTTT. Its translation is CASSLTGTSTDTQYF.

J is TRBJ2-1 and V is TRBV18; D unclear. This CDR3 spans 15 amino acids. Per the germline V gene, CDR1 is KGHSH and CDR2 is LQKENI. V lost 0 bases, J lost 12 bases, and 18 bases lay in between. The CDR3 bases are TGTGCCAGCTCACCACCGGTCGTCGGGTTGGCCCGGCAGTTCTTC. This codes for CASSPPVVGLARQFF.

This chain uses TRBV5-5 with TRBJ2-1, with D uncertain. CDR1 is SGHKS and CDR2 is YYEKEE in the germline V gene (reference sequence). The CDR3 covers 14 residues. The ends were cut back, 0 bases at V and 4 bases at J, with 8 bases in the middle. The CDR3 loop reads CASSLVNPYNEQFF. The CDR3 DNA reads TGTGCCAGCAGCTTGGTTAACCCGTACAATGAGCAGTTCTTC.

CDR3 in DNA: TGTGCCAGCAGTTTAAAAGGGTTGGACACTGAAGCTTTCTTT. It yields the protein CASSLKGLDTEAFF. V gene TRBV27 combines with J gene TRBJ1-1; unclear D gene. CDR1 and CDR2 (germline): MNHEY, SMNVEV (reference sequence). Trimming shortened V by 2 bases and J by 3 bases, and 10 bases separated the two germline ends. The CDR3 is 14 residues long.

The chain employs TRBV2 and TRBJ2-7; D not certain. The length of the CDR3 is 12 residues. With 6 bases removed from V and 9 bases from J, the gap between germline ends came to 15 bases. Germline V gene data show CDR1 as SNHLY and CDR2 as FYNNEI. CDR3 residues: CASRGIGLAQYF. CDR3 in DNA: TGTGCCAGCAGAGGAATTGGGCTCGCGCAGTACTTC.

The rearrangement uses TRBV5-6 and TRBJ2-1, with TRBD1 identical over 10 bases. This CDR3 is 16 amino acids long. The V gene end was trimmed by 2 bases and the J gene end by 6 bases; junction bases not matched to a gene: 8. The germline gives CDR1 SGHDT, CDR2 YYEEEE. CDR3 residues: CASSLSPGQGGNEQFF. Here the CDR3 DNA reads TGTGCCAGCAGCTTATCCCCCGGACAGGGGGGCAATGAGCAGTTCTTC.